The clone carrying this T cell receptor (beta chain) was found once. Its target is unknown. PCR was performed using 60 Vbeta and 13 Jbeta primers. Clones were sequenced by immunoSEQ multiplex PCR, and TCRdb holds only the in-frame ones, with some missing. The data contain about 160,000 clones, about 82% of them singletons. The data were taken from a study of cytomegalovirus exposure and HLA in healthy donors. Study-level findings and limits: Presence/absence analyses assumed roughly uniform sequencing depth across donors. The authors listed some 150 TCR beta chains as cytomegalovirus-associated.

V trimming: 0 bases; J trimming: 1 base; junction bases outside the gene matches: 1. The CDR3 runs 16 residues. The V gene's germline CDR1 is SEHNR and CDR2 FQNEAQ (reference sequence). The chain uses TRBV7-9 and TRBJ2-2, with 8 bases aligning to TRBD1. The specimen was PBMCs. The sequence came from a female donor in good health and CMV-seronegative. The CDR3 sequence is CASSLATGGNTGELFF. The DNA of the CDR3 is TGTGCCAGCAGCTTAGCCACAGGGGGGAACACCGGGGAGCTGTTTTTT.